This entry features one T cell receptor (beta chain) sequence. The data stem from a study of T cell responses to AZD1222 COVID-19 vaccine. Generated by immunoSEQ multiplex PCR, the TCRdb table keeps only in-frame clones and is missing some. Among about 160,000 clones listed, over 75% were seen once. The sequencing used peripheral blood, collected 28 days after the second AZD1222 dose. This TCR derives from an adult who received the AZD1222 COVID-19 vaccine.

CDR3 DNA sequence: TGTGCCAGCAGCCAGAGAGGGAACGGGGAGCTGTTTTTT. Its protein product is CASSQRGNGELFF. The rearrangement joins TRBV3-1 (or the pseudogene TRBV3-2) to TRBJ2-2; TRBD2 is a possible D gene (5 bases). CDR1 and CDR2 from the germline V gene are LGHDT and YNNKEL (reference sequence). V was cut by 3 bases and J by 7 bases, with 9 bases left in between. This CDR3 is built from 13 residues.